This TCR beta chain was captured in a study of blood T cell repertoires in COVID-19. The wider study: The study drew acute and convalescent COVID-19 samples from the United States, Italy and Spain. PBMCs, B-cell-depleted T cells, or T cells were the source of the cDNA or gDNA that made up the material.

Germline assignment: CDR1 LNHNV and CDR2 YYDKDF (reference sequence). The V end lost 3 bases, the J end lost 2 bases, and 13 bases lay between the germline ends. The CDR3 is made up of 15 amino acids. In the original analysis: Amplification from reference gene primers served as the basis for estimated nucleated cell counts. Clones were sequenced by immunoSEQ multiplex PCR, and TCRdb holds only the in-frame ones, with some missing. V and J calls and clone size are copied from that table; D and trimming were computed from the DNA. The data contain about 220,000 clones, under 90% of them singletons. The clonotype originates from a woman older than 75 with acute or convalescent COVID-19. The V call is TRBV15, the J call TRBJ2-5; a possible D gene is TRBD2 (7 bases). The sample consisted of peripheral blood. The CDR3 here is CATSSRRGGQETQYF. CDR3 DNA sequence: TGTGCCACCAGCAGCAGAAGGGGGGGTCAAGAGACCCAGTACTTC.